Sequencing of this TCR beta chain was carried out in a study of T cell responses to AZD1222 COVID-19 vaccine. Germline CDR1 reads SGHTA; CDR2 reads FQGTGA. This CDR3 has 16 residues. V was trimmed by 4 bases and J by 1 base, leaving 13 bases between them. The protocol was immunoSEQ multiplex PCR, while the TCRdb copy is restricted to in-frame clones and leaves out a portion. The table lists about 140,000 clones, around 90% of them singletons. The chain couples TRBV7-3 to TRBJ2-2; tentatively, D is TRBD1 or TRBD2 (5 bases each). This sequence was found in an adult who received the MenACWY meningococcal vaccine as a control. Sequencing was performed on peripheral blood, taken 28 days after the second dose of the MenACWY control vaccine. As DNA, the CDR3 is TGTGCCAGCAGCTCCGGGGCCGATGGGAACACCGGGGAGCTGTTTTTT. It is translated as CASSSGADGNTGELFF. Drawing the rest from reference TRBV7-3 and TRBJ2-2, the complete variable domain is GAGVSQTPSNKVTEKGKYVELRCDPISGHTALYWYRQSLGQGPEFLIYFQGTGAADDSGLPNDRFFAVRPEGSVSTLKIQRTERGDSAVYLCASSSGADGNTGELFFGEGSRLTVL.